The T cell receptor beta chain under discussion was sequenced for a study of blood T cells in healthy people across ages. Study details: There was about one barcoded beta molecule captured by template switching per two T cells. Notes on the study in general: A strong correlation between TCR beta diversity and naive T cell percentage was seen.

Using a J-beta primer mix together with a sample-barcoded 5' primer, a second PCR was run for about 7 to 12 cycles. Via MiXCR, TCRdb re-called the 5' RACE reads, giving one row per CDR3 protein. The data show about 800,000 distinct CDR3 sequences, about 62% seen once. The length of the CDR3 is 15 residues. V lost 5 bases to trimming and J lost 5 bases; unmatched junction nucleotides: 12. Germline CDR1 LNHNV, CDR2 YYDKDF (reference sequence). Notes on this clonotype: As yet, its antigen is unknown.

The sequenced material came from blood. The sequence was obtained from a man aged 25-45 years in good health. The V gene is TRBV15, the J gene TRBJ2-7; 7 positions match TRBD2. The CDR3 reads CATSSLGAGKDEQYF. The CDR3 nucleotides read TGTGCCACCAGCTCCCTGGGAGCGGGAAAGGACGAGCAGTACTTC.